The T cell receptor (beta chain) under discussion was sequenced for a study of T cells after somatic rescue of genetic block. Trimming took 1 base from V and 5 from J; bases not matched to a gene: 11. Germline CDR1 MNHNS, CDR2 SASEGT. This CDR3 is 17 amino acids long. The assay was immunoSEQ multiplex PCR, and TCRdb's table has in-frame clones only and misses some. The sample includes about 67,000 clones, roughly 94% seen only once; the top ten take approximately 3%. The clonotype comes from a middle-aged man. V gene TRBV6-1 combines with J gene TRBJ2-5, with 9 bases matching TRBD2. Sequenced material: peripheral blood mononuclear cells (PBMCs). CDR3 protein: CASSEGIAGGLWETQYF. Here the CDR3 DNA reads TGTGCCAGCAGTGAAGGGATTGCGGGGGGGCTCTGGGAGACCCAGTACTTC.